The next 9 T cell receptor beta chains were all read from a single sample in a study of cytomegalovirus exposure and HLA in healthy donors. The PCR ran on 60 Vbeta and 13 Jbeta primers. The method was immunoSEQ multiplex PCR; TCRdb's version includes in-frame clones alone and lacks a portion of them. The sample spans tens of thousands of clones; the ten largest clones claim about 4.5%. Input material: PBMCs. These TCRs come from a woman aged 40 to 55 in good health and CMV-seropositive.

This rearrangement joins TRBV5-1 to TRBJ1-3; D is possibly TRBD1 (5 bases). The CDR3 sequence is 15 residues long. CDR1 and CDR2 (germline): SGHRS, YFSETQ. Trimming removed 0 bases at V and 4 bases at J, with 11 bases between. This chain's CDR3 is CASSLAGSGGNTIYF. CDR3 in DNA: TGCGCCAGCAGCTTGGCAGGGTCGGGCGGAAACACCATATATTTT.

V and J are TRBV29-1 and TRBJ1-1, with D possibly being TRBD1 (5 bases). The ends were cut back, 4 bases at V and 5 bases at J, with 20 bases in the middle. The V gene's germline CDR1 is SQVTM and CDR2 ANQGSEA. The CDR3 extends over 15 amino acids. For the CDR3, the DNA is TGCAGCGTTGGGGGTGGAGGGGCAAGGCTGACTGAAGCTTTCTTT. Translated: CSVGGGGARLTEAFF.

The rearrangement joins TRBV11-2 to TRBJ2-5; a weak D match, TRBD2 (5 bases). V lost 8 bases to trimming and J lost 11 bases, with 18 bases between them. CDR1 is SGHAT, CDR2 FQNNGV, per germline. The CDR3 is 12 amino acids. The CDR3 here is CASGYNSGEQYF. Here the CDR3 DNA reads TGTGCCAGCGGATATAACTCTGGGGAGCAGTACTTC.

V and J are TRBV5-6 and TRBJ1-2; a possible D gene is TRBD1 (6 bases). CDR3 length: 14 residues. V was trimmed by 4 bases and J by 2 bases, leaving 12 bases between them. In germline, CDR1 is SGHDT, CDR2 YYEEEE. The CDR3 region is CASSGSQGNYGYTF. The CDR3 DNA reads TGTGCCAGCAGCGGCTCTCAGGGGAACTATGGCTACACCTTC. The full variable domain, its missing parts supplied by reference TRBV5-6 and TRBJ1-2, is DAGVTQSPTHLIKTRGQQVTLRCSPKSGHDTVSWYQQALGQGPQFIFQYYEEEERQRGNFPDRFSGHQFPNYSSELNVNALLLGDSALYLCASSGSQGNYGYTFGSGTRLTVV.

The CDR3 nucleotides are TGTGCCAGCAGCCCAACAGGGGAAGATTCTGAAGCTTTCTTT. Protein sequence: CASSPTGEDSEAFF. This chain joins TRBV7-9 and TRBJ1-1, with 7 nucleotides matching TRBD1. From germline, CDR1 is SEHNR and CDR2 FQNEAQ (reference sequence). V was pared by 5 bases and J by 6 bases, with 9 bases of the junction left unmatched. The CDR3 extends over 14 amino acids. Looking up the rest from reference TRBV7-9 and TRBJ1-1 gives the full variable domain: DTGVSQNPRHKITKRGQNVTFRCDPISEHNRLYWYRQTLGQGPEFLTYFQNEAQLEKSRLLSDRFSAERPKGSFSTLEIQRTEQGDSAMYLCASSPTGEDSEAFFGQGTRLTVV.

V and J are TRBV11-2 and TRBJ1-2; TRBD1 matches at 8 bases. The germline V gene has CDR1 SGHAT and CDR2 FQNNGV. V dropped 5 bases and J dropped 8; count of bases not matched to a gene: 7. The CDR3 loop spans 13 amino acids. The CDR3, as DNA: TGTGCCAGCAGCGCGGACAGGGCGAGCGGCTACACCTTC. Protein product: CASSADRASGYTF.

The V call is TRBV5-1, the J call TRBJ2-1; 9 bases are shared with TRBD2. The length of the CDR3 is 16 residues. V was clipped by 0 bases and J by 5 bases; unmatched bases: 6. CDR1 and CDR2 (germline): SGHRS, YFSETQ. The CDR3 nucleotides read TGCGCCAGCAGCTTGGACCAGCGGGGGGCTCACAATGAGCAGTTCTTC. It is translated as CASSLDQRGAHNEQFF.

The V gene is TRBV5-1, the J gene TRBJ2-5; 8 bases map to TRBD2. V lost 5 bases and J lost 0; bases outside the gene matches: 12. Germline-derived CDR1 and CDR2 are SGHRS and YFSETQ. This CDR3 contains 17 residues. CDR3 in amino acids: CASSTGAGGSYQETQYF. The CDR3 nucleotides are TGCGCCAGCAGTACCGGGGCGGGGGGATCGTACCAAGAGACCCAGTACTTC.

The chain combines TRBV9 with TRBJ2-5; D gene unclear. The end of the DNA is better explained by TRBJ2-7, so the J call may be wrong. This CDR3 comprises 14 residues. Germline values: CDR1 SGDLS, CDR2 YYNGEE. CDR3 in amino acids: CASSPRVVSYEQYF. The CDR3 region has the DNA TGTGCCAGCAGCCCCCGGGTAGTCTCCTACGAGCAGTACTTC.